This TCR beta chain came from a study of radiotherapy plus CTLA-4 blockade in lung cancer. Looking at the study overall: The study recorded objective responses in less than 20% of patients and disease control in 25% to 35%.

With respect to this clone: The target antigen is unknown.

Patients had chemo-refractory metastatic non-small-cell lung cancer and received focal radiation plus CTLA-4 blockade that used ipilimumab. From germline, CDR1 is MNHEY and CDR2 SVGAGI. This CDR3 has 15 amino acids. V lost 0 bases and J lost 6; bases outside the gene matches: 4. General observations from the study: Reported findings show early blood T cell clone dynamics, with interferon-beta, best predicted response. TCR clones originating in tumors grew in number in blood after radiotherapy plus ipilimumab.

Sequencing used immunoSEQ multiplex PCR; TCRdb keeps in-frame clones, though not all of them. The sample lists tens of thousands of clones, more than 85% seen once, with 16% in the top ten. V and J are TRBV6-5 and TRBJ1-3; TRBD1 aligns across 8 bases. The sequencing used peripheral blood, collected from a patient treated with radiotherapy plus ipilimumab. This TCR was recovered from a human donor with non-small cell lung cancer that progressed on radiotherapy plus ipilimumab. CDR3 residues: CASSYSEDRANTIYF. DNA of the CDR3: TGTGCCAGCAGTTACTCGGAGGACAGGGCAAACACCATATATTTT.